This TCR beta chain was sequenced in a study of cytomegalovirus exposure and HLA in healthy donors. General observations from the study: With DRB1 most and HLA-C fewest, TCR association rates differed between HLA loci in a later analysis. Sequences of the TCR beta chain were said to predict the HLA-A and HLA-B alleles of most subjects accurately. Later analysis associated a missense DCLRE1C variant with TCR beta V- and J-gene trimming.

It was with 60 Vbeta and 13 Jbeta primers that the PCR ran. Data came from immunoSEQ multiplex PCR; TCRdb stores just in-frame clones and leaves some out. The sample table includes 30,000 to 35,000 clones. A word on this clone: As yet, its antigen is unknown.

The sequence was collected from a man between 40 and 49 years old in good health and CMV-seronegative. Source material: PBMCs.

The CDR3 is CASSANRGNTEAFF. CDR3 in DNA: TGTGCCAGCAGTGCAAACAGGGGGAACACTGAAGCTTTCTTT. This chain links TRBV2 with TRBJ1-1; 7 bases match TRBD1. V dropped 4 bases and J dropped 1; count of bases not matched to a gene: 3. Germline assignment: CDR1 SNHLY and CDR2 FYNNEI. CDR3 length: 14 amino acids.